The rows below give T cell receptor beta chains drawn from one sample of a study of blood T cell repertoires in COVID-19. This table comes from immunoSEQ multiplex PCR, and its TCRdb copy is limited to in-frame clones, with some not included. The table records some 300,000 clones, 70% to 90% of them present only once. The sample comprised peripheral blood. The receptors shown here come from a woman in her 70s with COVID-19, enrolled during active disease. Each CDR3 is given with its conserved first and last residue. A D gene is named only where the DNA matches it firmly. Clone size is not always given. Where it is, it says once, few, many or a class for expanded clones.

>TRBV6-6|TRBJ1-2|.|.
TGTGCCAGCAGGCGCGGGGGTGGGGACTATGGCTACACCTTC
CASRRGGGDYGYTF
>TRBV30|TRBJ1-5|.|.
TGTGCCTGGAGTGTGAGGGTGGAACAGCCCCAGCATTTT
CAWSVRVEQPQHF
>TRBV7-2|TRBJ2-1|.|.
TGTGCCAGCAGCCCCTTAGGGGTAGACAATGAGCAGTTCTTC
CASSPLGVDNEQFF
>TRBV7-2|TRBJ2-5|TRBD2|.
TGTGCCAGCAGCTTGATGACTAGCCCCTGGGAGACCCAGTACTTC
CASSLMTSPWETQYF
>TRBV5-1|TRBJ1-1|.|.
TGCGCCAGCAGCCCTACCCAGGGTTCGACTGAAGCTTTCTTT
CASSPTQGSTEAFF
>TRBV2|TRBJ1-1|TRBD1|few
TGTGCCAGCAGTGATAGGAGAAAGGGGGCGAACACTGAAGCTTTCTTT
CASSDRRKGANTEAFF
>TRBV30|TRBJ2-2|.|once
TGTGCCTGGAGCGGGGGCACCGGGGAGCTGTTTTTT
CAWSGGTGELFF
>TRBV9|TRBJ1-5|.|.
TGTGCCAGCAGCGTAGGAGACACGGGCAATCAGCCCCAGCATTTT
CASSVGDTGNQPQHF
>TRBV18|TRBJ2-1|TRBD2|.
TGTGCCAGCTCACCAATAGCGGGAACAGGGAATGAGCAGTTCTTC
CASSPIAGTGNEQFF
>TRBV24-1|TRBJ2-2|TRBD2|few
TGTGCCACCAGTGAGCCCGGGACTAGCGGGGGTCACGTTAACACCGGGGAGCTGTTTTTT
CATSEPGTSGGHVNTGELFF
>TRBV7-9|TRBJ1-5|.|few
TGTGCCAGCAGCCCTGAGGCGCCTGGTAATAATCAGCCCCAGCATTTT
CASSPEAPGNNQPQHF
>TRBV7-9|TRBJ2-1|.|.
TGTGCCAGCAGCTTAGATAGAGCTCGCGAGCAGTTCTTC
CASSLDRAREQFF
>TRBV6-5|TRBJ1-1|TRBD1|.
TGTGCCAGCAGTTGGACAGGCACTGAAGCTTTCTTT
CASSWTGTEAFF
>TRBV5-1|TRBJ2-2|TRBD2|.
TGCGCCAGCAGCGGCGGGGGGAACACCGGGGAGCTGTTTTTT
CASSGGGNTGELFF